These T cell receptor beta chains were read from a single sample in a study of neurological immune-mediated disorders. One entry per CDR3 protein results from TCRdb running MiXCR on the 5' RACE reads. The sample lists 30,000 or so distinct CDR3 sequences, about 12% seen once, with 7.8% in the top ten. Input material: PBMCs. All receptors derive from a man between 60 and 75 years old in good health. Both conserved end residues are part of each CDR3. D genes are given only for firm matches. Only part of the rows carry a size: once, few, many, or a class if the clone is expanded.

J | V | length | size | D | CDR3 | DNA
TRBJ2-7 | TRBV7-9 | 16 | many | TRBD1 | CASSFEGTGGRYEQYF | TGTGCCAGCAGCTTCGAGGGGACAGGGGGCAGATACGAGCAGTACTTC
TRBJ2-1 | TRBV20-1 | 15 | many | . | CSALGVSVSYNEQFF | TGCAGTGCGCTAGGGGTATCGGTCTCCTACAATGAGCAGTTCTTC
TRBJ2-1 | TRBV7-8 | 15 | many | . | CASSLTGLGANEQFF | TGTGCCAGCAGCTTAACAGGGCTCGGGGCCAATGAGCAGTTCTTC
TRBJ1-2 | TRBV28 | 13 | many | . | CASREGGTLGYTF | TGTGCCAGCAGGGAAGGGGGGACACTTGGCTACACCTTC
TRBJ2-7 | TRBV20-1 | 14 | many | . | CSAPDEGQPYEQYF | TGCAGTGCCCCGGACGAGGGCCAGCCCTACGAGCAGTACTTC
TRBJ2-1 | TRBV20-1 | 15 | many | . | CSATPEGRGYNEQFF | TGCAGTGCCACACCTGAGGGCAGGGGCTACAATGAGCAGTTCTTC
TRBJ2-5 | TRBV20-1 | 13 | many | TRBD1 | CSAVTDRDETQYF | TGCAGTGCTGTAACCGACAGGGACGAGACCCAGTACTTC
TRBJ1-2 | TRBV12-3/TRBV12-4 | 15 | many | . | CASSLLRLANYGYTF | TGTGCCAGCAGTTTATTGCGGCTAGCTAACTATGGCTACACCTTC
TRBJ2-7 | TRBV28 | 14 | many | TRBD1 | CASRNDRAPYEQYF | TGTGCCAGCAGAAATGACAGGGCTCCCTACGAGCAGTACTTC
TRBJ2-3 | TRBV5-1 | 15 | many | . | CASSSGTKPPDTQYF | TGCGCCAGCAGCTCCGGGACCAAACCCCCAGATACGCAGTATTTT
TRBJ1-3 | TRBV6-4 | 16 | many | TRBD1 | CASSDSTGRGVYTIYF | TGTGCCAGCAGTGACTCGACCGGCAGGGGGGTTTACACCATATATTTT
TRBJ1-1 | TRBV12-3/TRBV12-4 | 12 | many | . | CASSLIRGRAFF | TGTGCCAGCAGTTTGATCAGGGGAAGGGCTTTCTTT
TRBJ2-3 | TRBV14 | 15 | many | . | CASSRGEFSTDTQYF | TGTGCCAGCAGTCGAGGGGAGTTTAGCACAGATACGCAGTATTTT
TRBJ2-1 | TRBV20-1 | 13 | many | TRBD2 | CSAPTSGGNEQFF | TGCAGTGCGCCTACTAGCGGGGGTAATGAGCAGTTCTTC
TRBJ2-3 | TRBV10-1 | 14 | many | . | CASSGAFGTTSQYF | TGCGCCAGCAGCGGGGCTTTTGGGACAACGTCGCAGTATTTT
TRBJ1-2 | TRBV5-6 | 17 | medium-sized | TRBD1 | CASSLRDRMIPPNGYTF | TGTGCCAGCAGCTTAAGGGACAGGATGATTCCCCCTAACGGCTACACCTTC
TRBJ2-5 | TRBV20-1 | 9 | many | TRBD2 | CRTGLAGVF | TGCAGGACTGGACTAGCGGGAGTCTTC
TRBJ1-4 | TRBV10-3 | 12 | many | . | CAISSTNEKLFF | TGTGCCATCAGTTCAACTAATGAAAAACTGTTTTTT
TRBJ1-5 | TRBV7-2 | 14 | many | . | CASSLAGGGQPQHF | TGTGCCAGCAGCTTAGCGGGAGGGGGTCAGCCCCAGCATTTT
TRBJ2-3 | TRBV9 | 17 | many | . | CASSVAGGRAASDTQYF | TGTGCCAGCAGCGTGGCCGGGGGCAGGGCAGCATCAGATACGCAGTATTTT
TRBJ1-6 | TRBV7-2 | 15 | many | TRBD1 | CASSNRDRGNSPLHF | TGTGCCAGCAGTAACCGGGACAGGGGTAATTCACCCCTCCACTTT
TRBJ2-1 | TRBV11-2 | 16 | many | . | CASSGLLAGSYNEQFF | TGTGCCAGCAGCGGCCTCCTTGCGGGGTCCTACAATGAGCAGTTCTTC
TRBJ2-1 | TRBV6-2/TRBV6-3 | 13 | many | . | CASSYLGWDEQFF | TGTGCCAGCAGTTACCTCGGATGGGATGAGCAGTTCTTC
TRBJ1-1 | TRBV10-3 | 14 | medium-sized | . | CAISEQIMNTEAFF | TGTGCCATCAGTGAACAGATTATGAACACTGAAGCTTTCTTT
TRBJ1-1 | TRBV20-1 | 13 | many | . | CSASAQLNTEAFF | TGCAGTGCTAGCGCCCAGTTGAACACTGAAGCTTTCTTT
TRBJ2-1 | TRBV6-5 | 19 | . | TRBD1 | CASSYSPGQGSVWGNEQFF | TGTGCCAGCAGTTACTCGCCGGGACAGGGGTCCGTTTGGGGCAATGAGCAGTTCTTC
TRBJ2-3 | TRBV7-2 | 14 | many | . | CASSLGGSGDTQYF | TGTGCCAGCAGCTTGGGCGGTTCAGGAGATACGCAGTATTTT
TRBJ2-1 | TRBV5-1 | 15 | medium-sized | . | CASSLVPPGPIEQFF | TGCGCCAGCAGCTTGGTTCCCCCAGGGCCGATTGAGCAGTTCTTC
TRBJ2-7 | TRBV28 | 11 | many | . | CASSSAPEQYF | TGTGCCAGCAGTTCCGCCCCCGAGCAGTACTTC
TRBJ2-2 | TRBV4-3 | 16 | many | TRBD2 | CASSQHLAGNTGELFF | TGCGCCAGCAGCCAACACCTAGCGGGGAACACCGGGGAGCTGTTTTTT
TRBJ2-7 | TRBV20-1 | 14 | many | TRBD2 | CSARDGTNSYEQYF | TGCAGTGCTAGAGATGGGACTAACTCCTACGAGCAGTACTTC
TRBJ2-1 | TRBV7-8 | 13 | many | . | CASSPGRDNEQFF | TGTGCCAGCAGCCCGGGGAGAGACAATGAGCAGTTCTTC
TRBJ2-5 | TRBV6-5 | 15 | many | . | CASITLSGGGETQYF | TGTGCCAGCATCACCCTATCTGGGGGTGGAGAGACCCAGTACTTC
TRBJ1-6 | TRBV6-5 | 14 | many | . | CASSYSGYNSPLHF | TGTGCCAGCAGTTACTCAGGGTATAATTCACCCCTCCACTTT
TRBJ2-1 | TRBV20-1 | 13 | many | TRBD2 | CSADLSSGGEQFF | TGCAGTGCCGACCTAAGCAGCGGGGGTGAGCAGTTCTTC
TRBJ2-1 | TRBV5-5 | 21 | few | . | CASSFYICSAGQWGSYNEQFF | .
TRBJ2-7 | TRBV10-3 | 12 | . | TRBD1 | CAIEGDRDEQYF | TGTGCCATTGAGGGGGACAGGGACGAGCAGTACTTC
TRBJ2-1 | TRBV11-1 | 14 | medium-sized | . | CASSDRGLGFEQFF | TGTGCCAGCAGCGACCGAGGACTCGGGTTTGAGCAGTTCTTC
TRBJ2-3 | TRBV3-1 | 14 | many | TRBD2 | CASSLPGGQDTQYF | TGTGCCAGCAGCCTACCGGGGGGTCAGGATACGCAGTATTTT
TRBJ1-4 | TRBV7-2 | 15 | many | TRBD1 | CASSRGQGANEKLFF | TGTGCCAGCAGCCGCGGACAGGGGGCTAATGAAAAACTGTTTTTT
TRBJ2-7 | TRBV20-1 | 16 | many | TRBD2 | CSARPTIAGKTYEQYF | TGCAGTGCTAGACCAACAATAGCGGGAAAAACCTACGAGCAGTACTTC
TRBJ2-3 | TRBV25-1 | 14 | many | . | CASSEYYRTATQYF | TGTGCCAGCAGTGAATATTATCGGACAGCGACGCAGTATTTT
TRBJ2-7 | TRBV28 | 13 | many | . | CATQPGQRYEQYF | TGTGCCACCCAACCGGGACAAAGATACGAGCAGTACTTC
TRBJ2-2 | TRBV7-3 | 14 | many | . | CASSLTFTAGELFF | TGTGCCAGCAGCTTAACGTTTACAGCCGGGGAGCTGTTTTTT
TRBJ1-2 | TRBV9 | 14 | many | TRBD1 | CASSGKQGNYGYTF | TGTGCCAGCAGCGGAAAACAGGGGAACTATGGCTACACCTTC
TRBJ1-6 | TRBV27 | 14 | many | . | CASSLNGGGSPLHF | TGTGCCAGCAGTCTCAACGGGGGGGGTTCACCCCTCCACTTT
TRBJ2-2 | TRBV20-1 | 14 | many | . | CSARDIQLTGELFF | TGCAGTGCTAGAGACATCCAGTTGACCGGGGAGCTGTTTTTT
TRBJ1-4 | TRBV5-1 | 14 | many | TRBD1 | CASSQGQGVEKLFF | TGCGCCAGCAGCCAGGGACAGGGGGTTGAAAAACTGTTTTTT
TRBJ2-2 | TRBV6-2/TRBV6-3 | 17 | many | TRBD1 | CASSSPRRQGSGGELFF | TGTGCCAGCAGTTCACCCCGGAGACAGGGATCGGGCGGGGAGCTGTTTTTT
TRBJ2-1 | TRBV6-1 | 17 | . | . | CASSDWTGSARGNEQFF | TGTGCCAGCAGTGATTGGACCGGGTCCGCCCGGGGCAATGAGCAGTTCTTC
TRBJ2-2 | TRBV10-3 | 15 | many | . | CAISEKQTNTGELFF | TGTGCCATCAGTGAGAAACAGACGAACACCGGGGAGCTGTTTTTT
TRBJ2-1 | TRBV12-3/TRBV12-4 | 15 | many | . | CASSLRGQGGNEQFF | TGTGCCAGCAGTTTAAGGGGGCAGGGAGGGAATGAGCAGTTCTTC
TRBJ2-3 | TRBV29-1 | 10 | many | . | CSVGSDTQYF | TGCAGCGTTGGGAGTGATACGCAGTATTTT
TRBJ2-1 | TRBV12-3/TRBV12-4 | 16 | many | TRBD2 | CASSPETSAWYNEQFF | TGTGCCAGCAGTCCAGAGACTAGCGCATGGTACAATGAGCAGTTCTTC
TRBJ1-4 | TRBV5-1 | 14 | many | TRBD1 | CASSSGQEPEKLFF | TGCGCCAGCAGCTCCGGACAGGAACCTGAAAAACTGTTTTTT
TRBJ2-6 | TRBV7-2 | 16 | many | . | CASSFVTTSGANVLTF | TGTGCCAGCAGCTTTGTGACGACCTCTGGGGCCAACGTCCTGACTTTC
TRBJ1-5 | TRBV6-1 | 16 | once | TRBD1 | CASSFSGTGSNQPQHF | TGTGCCAGCAGTTTCTCCGGGACAGGGAGCAATCAGCCCCAGCATTTT